The entry below gives a single TCR beta chain sequence along with its context. The antigen is unknown. Looked up from germline, CDR1 is LGHNA and CDR2 is YNFKEQ. This CDR3 is built from 17 residues. The J segment lost 4 bases and the V segment lost 1 base, leaving 8 bases of the junction unmatched. Amplified regions were TCR beta CDR3 sequences from RNA transcripts. Researchers ran a first-round RT-PCR on the TCR CDR3 using the HTBI primer set. TCRdb reanalysed the multiplex PCR reads using MiXCR and keeps one entry per CDR3 protein. This sample has a few hundred thousand distinct CDR3 sequences, with around 16% found just once. This specimen comes from a study of T cells in Graves' hyperthyroidism and ophthalmopathy. Overall study: At initial diagnosis, before any treatment had begun, peripheral blood was obtained. Study observations and caveats: The model predicted ophthalmopathy a median 6.5 months before onset.

Exclusions: uncontrolled infection, other autoimmune disease, pregnancy, lactation. On the basis of clinical symptoms, serum thyroxine and TRAb, thyroid ultrasound and orbital computed tomography, diagnoses were made. The rearrangement joins TRBV4-2 to TRBJ2-1; 9 bases map to TRBD2. The sample taken for sequencing was blood. The source is a young woman with Graves' hyperthyroidism. CDR3 bases: TGTGCCAGCAGCCAAGGCATTGGGCTAGCGGGATACAATGAGCAGTTCTTC. Protein: CASSQGIGLAGYNEQFF.